The entry that follows covers one T cell receptor (beta chain) sequence. This clonotype was counted only a few times. It has no known antigen specificity. Qualities for individual bases were not recorded, and no much larger clone is one base off. This entry belongs to a study of T-cell reconstitution after alpha-beta-depleted transplantation in children (dated by TCRdb to about 2016). A note on the overall study: Using TCR repertoire profiling, the study followed T-cell immune reconstitution in a quantitative way in children after TCRalphabeta/CD19-depleted allogeneic hematopoietic cell transplantation. Beyond this particular receptor, the publication reports: The high TCRbeta diversity at day 60 in some patients was ascribed to recipient T cells and intrathymic progenitors that had survived conditioning. About two months after transplant, the apparently early recovery of alphabetaT-cell counts reportedly depended on just several hundred clones that had expanded rapidly and came from non-depleted graft cells. Hyperexpanded clone frequencies declined over subsequent months; after one year, T-cell counts and TCRbeta diversity were mostly attributed to newly produced T cells.

Library construction relied on PCR. The run used an Illumina HiSeq 2500. TCR library preparation used molecular barcoding, with unique molecular identifiers applied to normalize quantification of the TCRbeta repertoire. Using fastp trimming at Q25 and MiXCR clonotype assembly, TCRdb reanalyzed the public sequencing data and kept in-frame beta chains. Under each unique CDR3 protein, matching rows form one entry showing the most common genes and DNA. The sample table holds about 980,000 distinct CDR3 sequences, of which 25% to 30% were seen once. Around 30% of the sample is in the top ten clones. Per the publication, the treatment or condition label means: allogeneic hematopoietic cell transplantation with graft depleted of TCRalphabeta T cells and CD19 B cells. Transplant recipients were children who received TCRalphabeta/CD19-depleted allogeneic hematopoietic cell grafts. Reading the germline V gene gives CDR1 LGHNA and CDR2 YNFKEQ. CDR3 length: 15 amino acids, cysteine to phenylalanine. Left in the record is the CDR3 DNA by itself, 45 bases read in frame from the first base. The trim is 4 bases for V and 0 bases for J, with a gap of 10 bases between the germline ends.

The source material was PBMCs, mostly from graft donor cells, sampled 360 days after TCRalphabeta/CD19-depleted stem cell transplant. The sequence was obtained from a boy younger than two who had a stem cell transplant for SCID, so the T cells may come from the graft donor. The chain links TRBV4-2 with TRBJ1-5; no D gene can be assigned with confidence. Here the CDR3 is given as CASSLIGDSNQPQHF. The DNA reads TGTGCCAGCAGCCTAATAGGTGATAGCAATCAGCCCCAGCATTTT.